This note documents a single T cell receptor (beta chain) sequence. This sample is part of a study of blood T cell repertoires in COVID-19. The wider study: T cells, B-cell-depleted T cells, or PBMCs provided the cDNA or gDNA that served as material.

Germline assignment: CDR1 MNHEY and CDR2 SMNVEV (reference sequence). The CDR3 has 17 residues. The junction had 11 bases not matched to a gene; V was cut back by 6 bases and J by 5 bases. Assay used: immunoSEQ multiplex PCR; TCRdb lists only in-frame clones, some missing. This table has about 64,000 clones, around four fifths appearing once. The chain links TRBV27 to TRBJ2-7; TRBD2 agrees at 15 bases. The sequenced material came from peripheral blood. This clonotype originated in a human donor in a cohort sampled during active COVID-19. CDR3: CASRRGTSGGREDEQYV. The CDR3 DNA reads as TGTGCCAGCAGGAGGGGGACTAGCGGGGGGCGAGAGGACGAGCAGTACGTC.